Given below is one T cell receptor (beta chain) in context. This sample is part of a study of blood T cells in healthy people across ages. Primed by a sample-barcoded 5' primer and a J-beta primer mix, a second PCR proceeded for 7 to 11 cycles. A 12-random-nucleotide template-switch adaptor tagged each cDNA molecule. TCRdb ran MiXCR on the 5' RACE reads and lists one entry per CDR3 protein. The data hold 800,000 or so distinct CDR3 sequences, with around a quarter observed a single time. The sample was also reused in another study, on T cells of mothers and their children. From that paper: Every mother supplied over 8.5 million TCR beta CDR3 reads and every child approximately 2.8 million.

This TCR derives from a boy younger than 18 in good health. Sequencing used blood.

CDR3 bases: TGTGCCAGCAATAAACGGAGGACAGACTACCAAGGTGGTTGGTTCTTC. It yields the protein CASNKRRTDYQGGWFF. The chain recombines TRBV21-1 with TRBJ2-1; TRBD1 reflects the table's D call only, with no check against the DNA. TRBV21-1 counts as a pseudogene. This CDR3 contains 16 residues.